This T cell receptor (beta chain) came from a study of cytomegalovirus exposure and HLA in healthy donors. Study-level findings and limits: In vitro data verified three CMV-associated chains as specific for CMV antigens. In a later analysis, HLA-associated TCR beta chains were more clonally expanded than equally common others. As a later analysis showed, a missense DCLRE1C variant was linked to trimming of TCR beta V- and J-genes.

Turning to this clone: Its antigen is unknown.

Among the donors, all were healthy bone marrow donors. Amplification used 60 Vbeta primers and 13 Jbeta primers. Clones were sequenced by immunoSEQ multiplex PCR, and TCRdb holds only the in-frame ones, with some missing. The data contain 110,000 to 150,000 clones, around 79% of them singletons. What was sequenced was PBMCs. This clonotype was obtained from a woman aged 25 to 45 in good health and CMV-seronegative.

CDR3 in DNA: TGTGCCAGCAGCTTAGATGGTCGGGTCGCCAGAAAGTATGGCTACACCTTC. Protein product: CASSLDGRVARKYGYTF. The chain uses TRBV11-3 and TRBJ1-2; no clear D. This CDR3 is built from 17 residues. V lost 0 bases to trimming and J lost 5 bases, with 19 bases between them. Germline-derived CDR1 and CDR2 are SGHNT and YENEEA.